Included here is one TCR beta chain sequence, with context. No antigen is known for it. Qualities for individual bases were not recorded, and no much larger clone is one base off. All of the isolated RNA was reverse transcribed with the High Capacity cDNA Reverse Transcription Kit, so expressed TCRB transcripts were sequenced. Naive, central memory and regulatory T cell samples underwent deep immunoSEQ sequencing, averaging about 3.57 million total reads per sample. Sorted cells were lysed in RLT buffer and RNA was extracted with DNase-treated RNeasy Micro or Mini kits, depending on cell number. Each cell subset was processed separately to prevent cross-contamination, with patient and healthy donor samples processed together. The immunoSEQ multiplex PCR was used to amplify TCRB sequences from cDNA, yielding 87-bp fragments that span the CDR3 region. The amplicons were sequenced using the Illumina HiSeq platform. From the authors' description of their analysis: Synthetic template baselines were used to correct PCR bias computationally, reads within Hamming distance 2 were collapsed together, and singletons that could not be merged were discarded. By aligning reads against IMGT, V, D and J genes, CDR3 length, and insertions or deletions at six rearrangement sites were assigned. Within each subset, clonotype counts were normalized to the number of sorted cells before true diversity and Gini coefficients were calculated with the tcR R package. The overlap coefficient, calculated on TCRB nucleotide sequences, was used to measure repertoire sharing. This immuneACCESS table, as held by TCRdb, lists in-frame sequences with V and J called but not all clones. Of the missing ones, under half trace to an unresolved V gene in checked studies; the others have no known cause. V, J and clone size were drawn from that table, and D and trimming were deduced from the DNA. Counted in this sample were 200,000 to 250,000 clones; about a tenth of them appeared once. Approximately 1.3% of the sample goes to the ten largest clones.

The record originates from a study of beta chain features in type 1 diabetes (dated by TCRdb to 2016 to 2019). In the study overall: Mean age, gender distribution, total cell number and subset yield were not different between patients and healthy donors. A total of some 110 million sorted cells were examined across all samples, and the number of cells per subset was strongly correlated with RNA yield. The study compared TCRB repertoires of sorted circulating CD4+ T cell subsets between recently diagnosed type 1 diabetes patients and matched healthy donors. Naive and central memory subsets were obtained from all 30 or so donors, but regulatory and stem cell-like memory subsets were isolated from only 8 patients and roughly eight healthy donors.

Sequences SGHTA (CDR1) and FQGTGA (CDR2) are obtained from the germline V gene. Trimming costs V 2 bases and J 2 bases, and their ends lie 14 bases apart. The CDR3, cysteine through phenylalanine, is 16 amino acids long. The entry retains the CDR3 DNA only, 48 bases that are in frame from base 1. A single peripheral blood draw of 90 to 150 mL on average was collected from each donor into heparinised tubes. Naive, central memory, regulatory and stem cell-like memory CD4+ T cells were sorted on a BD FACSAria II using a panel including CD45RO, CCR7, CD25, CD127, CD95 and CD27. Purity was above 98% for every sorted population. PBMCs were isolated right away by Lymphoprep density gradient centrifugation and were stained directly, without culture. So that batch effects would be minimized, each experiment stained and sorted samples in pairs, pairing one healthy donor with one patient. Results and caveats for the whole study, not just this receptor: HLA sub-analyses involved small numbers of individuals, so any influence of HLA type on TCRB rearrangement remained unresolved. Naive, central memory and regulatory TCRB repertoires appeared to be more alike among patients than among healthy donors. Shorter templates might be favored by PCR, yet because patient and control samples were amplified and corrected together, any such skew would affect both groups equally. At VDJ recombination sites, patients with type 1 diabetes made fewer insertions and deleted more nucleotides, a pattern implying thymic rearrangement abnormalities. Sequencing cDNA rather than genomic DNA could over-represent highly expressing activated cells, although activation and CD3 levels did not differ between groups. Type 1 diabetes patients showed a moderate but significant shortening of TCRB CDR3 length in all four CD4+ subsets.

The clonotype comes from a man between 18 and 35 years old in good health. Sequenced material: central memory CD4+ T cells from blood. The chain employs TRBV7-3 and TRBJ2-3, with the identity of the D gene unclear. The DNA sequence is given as TGTGCCAGCAGCTTACGAGGACCCACCCTCACAGATACGCAGTATTTT. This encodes CASSLRGPTLTDTQYF.